This T cell receptor beta chain was sequenced for a study of blood T cell repertoires in COVID-19. Study in general: The origin of the acute and convalescent COVID-19 samples was the United States, Italy and Spain.

Original analysis: Counts of nucleated cells, estimated from reference gene primer amplification, were obtained. TCRdb's copy holds only in-frame clones and misses some; the assay was immunoSEQ multiplex PCR. V, J and clone size reflect that table, while D and trimming were determined from the DNA. The sample carries about 140,000 clones, about three quarters recorded once. The ends were cut back, 10 bases at V and 7 bases at J, with 17 bases in the middle. The CDR3 spans 12 residues. Germline CDR1 is MNHEY and CDR2 is SMNVEV (reference sequence). This receptor was identified in a woman aged 55-70 years with acute or convalescent COVID-19. Sequenced sample: peripheral blood. The rearrangement uses TRBV27 and TRBJ2-7; D is perhaps TRBD2 (6 bases). The CDR3 is CANLEGGKEQYF. Here the CDR3 DNA reads TGTGCCAATTTAGAGGGCGGGAAAGAGCAGTACTTC.